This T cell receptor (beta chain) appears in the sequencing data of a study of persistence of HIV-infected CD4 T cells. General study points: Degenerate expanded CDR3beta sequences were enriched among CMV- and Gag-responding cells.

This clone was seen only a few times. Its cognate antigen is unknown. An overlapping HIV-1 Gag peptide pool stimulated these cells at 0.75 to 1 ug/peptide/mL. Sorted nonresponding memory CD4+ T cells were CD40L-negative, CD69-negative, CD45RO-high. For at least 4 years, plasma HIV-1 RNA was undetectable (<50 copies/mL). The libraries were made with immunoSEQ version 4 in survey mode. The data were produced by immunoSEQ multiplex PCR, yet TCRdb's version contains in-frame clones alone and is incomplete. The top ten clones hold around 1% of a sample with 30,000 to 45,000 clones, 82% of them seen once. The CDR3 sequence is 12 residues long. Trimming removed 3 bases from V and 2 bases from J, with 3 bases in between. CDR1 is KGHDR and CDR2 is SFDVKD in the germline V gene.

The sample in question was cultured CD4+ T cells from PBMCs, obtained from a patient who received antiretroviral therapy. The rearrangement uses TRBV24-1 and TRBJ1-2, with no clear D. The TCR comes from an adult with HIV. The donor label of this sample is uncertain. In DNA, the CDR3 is TGTGCCACCAGTGATCCCAACTATGGCTACACCTTC. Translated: CATSDPNYGYTF.